This is a list of T cell receptor beta chains from one sample in a study of shared clonotypes between healthy human individuals. Data came from immunoSEQ multiplex PCR; TCRdb stores just in-frame clones and leaves some out. Of approximately 1.5 million clones listed, roughly 98% were seen once; the top ten hold about 0.45%. The sample was naive CD4+ T cells sorted from blood. These receptors came from a man aged 25-45 years in good health. Each CDR3 is given with its conserved first and last residue. The D gene is left open where the match is weak. Size tells how often a clone was seen (once, few, many) or the class of an expanded clone, and some rows leave it out.

CDR3 length,clone size,J gene,D gene,V gene,CDR3 DNA,CDR3 protein
16,NA,TRBJ2-6,NA,TRBV7-2,TGTGCCAGCAGCCCAGGACAGAGCTCTGGGGCCAACGTCCTGACTTTC,CASSPGQSSGANVLTF
12,NA,TRBJ2-7,NA,TRBV29-1,TGCAGCGTTGACGTCGGAGGATCGGAGCAGTACTTC,CSVDVGGSEQYF
20,NA,TRBJ2-5,TRBD2,TRBV27,TGTGCCAGCAGTTTCCGCGGGACTAGCGGAGGCCATCGTCCAGAAGAGACCCAGTACTTC,CASSFRGTSGGHRPEETQYF
11,NA,TRBJ2-2,NA,TRBV20-1,TGCAGCGGGACCAACACCGGGGAGCTGTTTTTT,CSGTNTGELFF
13,NA,TRBJ2-3,NA,TRBV2,TGTGCCAGCAATGAGGGGGGCACAGATACGCAGTATTTT,CASNEGGTDTQYF
13,NA,TRBJ1-2,NA,TRBV9,TGTGCCAGCACCCTGGGACCTAACTATGGCTACACCTTC,CASTLGPNYGYTF
16,NA,TRBJ2-2,TRBD1,TRBV7-2,TGTGCCAGCAGCGCGTGGACAGGGCCGAACACCGGGGAGCTGTTTTTT,CASSAWTGPNTGELFF
16,NA,TRBJ2-1,TRBD2,TRBV9,TGTGCCAGCTTCCCTAGCGGGAGTTCCACGGGTAATGAGCAGTTCTTC,CASFPSGSSTGNEQFF
11,NA,TRBJ1-1,NA,TRBV28,TGTGCCAGCAGATCGGGACCTGAAGCTTTCTTT,CASRSGPEAFF
16,NA,TRBJ2-3,TRBD2,TRBV4-2,TGTGCCAGCAGCCAAGGGACTAGCGGGAGCACAGATACGCAGTATTTT,CASSQGTSGSTDTQYF
16,NA,TRBJ2-5,NA,TRBV9,TGTGCCAGCAGCGTAGCTTCAGGTAATATCGAGGAGACCCAGTACTTC,CASSVASGNIEETQYF
12,NA,TRBJ2-3,NA,TRBV2,TGTGCCTCCCGGGACCGTCCAGATACGCAGTATTTT,CASRDRPDTQYF
18,NA,TRBJ2-1,TRBD2,TRBV19,TGTGCCAGTAGTACGCGGACTAGCGGGAGTCACTTAAGAAGTGAGCAGTTCTTC,CASSTRTSGSHLRSEQFF
17,NA,TRBJ2-6,NA,TRBV5-6,TGTGCCAGCAGCTTGTTTGGTCTGGCAGCTGGGGCCAACGTCCTGACTTTC,CASSLFGLAAGANVLTF
13,NA,TRBJ2-1,TRBD2,TRBV2,TGTGCCAGTCAGACTAGCGGATACAATGAGCAGTTCTTC,CASQTSGYNEQFF
12,few,TRBJ1-5,NA,TRBV19,TGTGCCAGTAGTATCGGCAATCAGCCCCAGCATTTT,CASSIGNQPQHF
16,NA,TRBJ2-7,NA,TRBV11-2,TGTGCCAGCAGGCGTAGGGGGACCGGCAGCTCCTACGAGCAGTACTTC,CASRRRGTGSSYEQYF
13,NA,TRBJ1-2,NA,TRBV11-2,TGTGCCAGCAGCTTAGGGGGTAGCTATGGCTACACCTTC,CASSLGGSYGYTF
12,NA,TRBJ2-7,TRBD2,TRBV7-9,TGTGCCAGCAGCCGGGGGGACTACGAGCAGTACTTC,CASSRGDYEQYF
13,NA,TRBJ1-4,TRBD1,TRBV7-9,TGTGCCAGCAGGGGGACAGGGCGGGAAAAACTGTTTTTT,CASRGTGREKLFF